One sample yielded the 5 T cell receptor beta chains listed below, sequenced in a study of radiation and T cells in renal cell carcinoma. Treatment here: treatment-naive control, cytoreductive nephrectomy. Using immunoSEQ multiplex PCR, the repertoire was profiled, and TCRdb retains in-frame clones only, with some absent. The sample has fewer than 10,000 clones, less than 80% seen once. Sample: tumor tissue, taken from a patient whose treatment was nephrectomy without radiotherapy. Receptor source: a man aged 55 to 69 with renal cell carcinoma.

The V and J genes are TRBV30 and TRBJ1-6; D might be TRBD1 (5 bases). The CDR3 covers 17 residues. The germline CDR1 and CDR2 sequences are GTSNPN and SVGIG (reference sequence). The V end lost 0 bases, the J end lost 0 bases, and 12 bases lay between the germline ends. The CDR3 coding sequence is TGTGCCTGGAGTGTCGGGGCAGCGAGCTCCTATAATTCACCCCTCCACTTT. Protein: CAWSVGAASSYNSPLHF.

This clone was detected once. CDR3 sequence: CASSRRTSGSGETQYF. CDR3 bases: TGTGCCAGCAGCAGACGGACTAGCGGGAGCGGAGAGACCCAGTACTTC. The chain carries TRBV9 and TRBJ2-5; 13 bases map to TRBD2. This CDR3 is built from 16 residues. Trimming cost V 4 bases and J 4 bases; bases outside gene matches: 7. Germline V gene data show CDR1 as SGDLS and CDR2 as YYNGEE.

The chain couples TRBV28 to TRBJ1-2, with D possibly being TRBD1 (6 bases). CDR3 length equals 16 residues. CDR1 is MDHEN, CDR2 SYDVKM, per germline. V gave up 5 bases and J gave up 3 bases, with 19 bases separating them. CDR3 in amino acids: CASSGSGADSHYGYTF. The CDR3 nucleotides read TGTGCCAGCAGTGGATCGGGGGCCGACAGCCACTATGGCTACACCTTC.

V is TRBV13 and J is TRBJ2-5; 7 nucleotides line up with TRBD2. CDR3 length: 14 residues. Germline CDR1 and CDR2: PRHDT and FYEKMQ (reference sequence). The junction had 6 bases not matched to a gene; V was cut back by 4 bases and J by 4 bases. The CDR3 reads CASSSSGGRETQYF. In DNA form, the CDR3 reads TGTGCCAGCAGCTCCTCGGGGGGTCGAGAGACCCAGTACTTC.

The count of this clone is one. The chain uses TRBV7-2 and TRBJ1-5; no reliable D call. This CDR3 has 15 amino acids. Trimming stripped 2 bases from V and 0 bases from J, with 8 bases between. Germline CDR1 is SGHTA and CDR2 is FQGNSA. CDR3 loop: CASSLYSDSNQPQHF. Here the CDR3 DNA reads TGTGCCAGCAGCTTATATTCAGATAGCAATCAGCCCCAGCATTTT. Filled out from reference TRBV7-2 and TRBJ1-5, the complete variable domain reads GAGVSQSPSNKVTEKGKDVELRCDPISGHTALYWYRQSLGQGLEFLIYFQGNSAPDKSGLPSDRFSAERTGGSVSTLTIQRTQQEDSAVYLCASSLYSDSNQPQHFGDGTRLSIL.